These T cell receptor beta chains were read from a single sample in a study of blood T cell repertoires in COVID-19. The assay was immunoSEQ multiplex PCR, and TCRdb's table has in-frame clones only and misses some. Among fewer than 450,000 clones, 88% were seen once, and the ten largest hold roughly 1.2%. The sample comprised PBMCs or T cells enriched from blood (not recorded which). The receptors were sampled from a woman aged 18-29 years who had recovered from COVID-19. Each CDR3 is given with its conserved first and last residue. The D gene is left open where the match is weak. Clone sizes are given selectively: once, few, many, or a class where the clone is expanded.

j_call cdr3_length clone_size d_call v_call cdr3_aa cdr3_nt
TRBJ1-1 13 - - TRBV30 CAWSVPSWGDAFF TGTGCCTGGAGTGTACCAAGTTGGGGGGATGCTTTCTTT
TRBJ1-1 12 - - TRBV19 CASSFVGTEAFF TGTGCCAGTAGCTTCGTCGGGACTGAAGCTTTCTTT
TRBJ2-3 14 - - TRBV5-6 CASSRLLPTDTQYF TGTGCCAGCAGCCGACTTCTACCCACAGATACGCAGTATTTT
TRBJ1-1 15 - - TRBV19 CASSTLQGVNTEAFF TGTGCCAGTAGTACCCTACAGGGTGTGAACACTGAAGCTTTCTTT
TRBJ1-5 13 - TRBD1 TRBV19 CASRDRAQQPQHF TGTGCCAGTAGGGACAGGGCGCAGCAGCCCCAGCATTTT
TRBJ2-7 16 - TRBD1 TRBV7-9 CASSPTGPRRGDEQYF TGTGCCAGCAGCCCGACAGGGCCCCGTCGTGGGGACGAGCAGTACTTC
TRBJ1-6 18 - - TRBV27 CASSPRQLSNAYNSPLHF TGTGCCAGCAGTCCCAGACAGTTATCCAATGCCTATAATTCACCCCTCCACTTT
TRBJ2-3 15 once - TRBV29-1 CSAEVPLVLTDTQYF TGCAGCGCCGAAGTCCCGTTAGTTTTGACAGATACGCAGTATTTT
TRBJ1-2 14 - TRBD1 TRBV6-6 CASSYVPTGDGYTF TGTGCCAGCAGTTACGTCCCGACAGGGGATGGCTACACCTTC
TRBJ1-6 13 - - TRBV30 CAWGSHGNSPLHF TGTGCCTGGGGGTCTCACGGTAATTCACCCCTCCACTTT
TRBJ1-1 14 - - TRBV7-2 CASSLESRVTEAFF TGTGCCAGCAGCTTAGAATCCCGGGTCACTGAAGCTTTCTTT
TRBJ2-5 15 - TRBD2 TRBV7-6 CASSDPSGGWETQYF TGTGCCAGCAGCGACCCTAGCGGGGGGTGGGAGACCCAGTACTTC
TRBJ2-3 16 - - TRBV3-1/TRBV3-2 CASSQVTVQGTDTQYF TGTGCCAGCAGCCAAGTAACTGTCCAGGGCACAGATACGCAGTATTTT
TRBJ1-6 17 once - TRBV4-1 CASSQVGYRELESPLHF TGCGCCAGCAGCCAGGTGGGCTACAGGGAGCTAGAGTCACCCCTCCACTTT
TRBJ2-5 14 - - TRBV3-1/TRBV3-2 CASSQDIGTETQYF TGTGCCAGCAGCCAAGACATAGGGACTGAGACCCAGTACTTC
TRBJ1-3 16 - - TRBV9 CASSVEDTSSGNTIYF TGTGCCAGCAGCGTTGAGGACACAAGCTCTGGAAACACCATATATTTT
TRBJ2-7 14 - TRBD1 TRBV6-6 CASSKTGGRDEQYF TGTGCCAGCAGCAAGACAGGGGGCAGAGACGAGCAGTACTTC
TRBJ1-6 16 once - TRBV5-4 CASSLDRSSYNSPLHF TGTGCCAGCAGCTTGGACCGCAGCTCCTATAATTCACCCCTCCACTTT
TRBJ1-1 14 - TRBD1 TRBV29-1 CSVAWRTGDTEAFF TGCAGCGTTGCTTGGAGGACAGGGGACACTGAAGCTTTCTTT
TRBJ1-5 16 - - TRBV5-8 CASSPGGSPSNQPQHF TGTGCCAGCAGCCCGGGGGGTTCTCCGAGCAATCAGCCCCAGCATTTT